These T cell receptor beta chains were read from a single sample in a study of T-cell reconstitution after alpha-beta-depleted transplantation in children. TCRdb re-derived calls from the PCR reads in MiXCR, one entry per CDR3 protein. The sample lists about 980,000 distinct CDR3 sequences, around 30% occurring once. The starting material was PBMCs, mostly from graft donor cells, obtained 360 days after TCRalphabeta/CD19-depleted stem cell transplant. These receptors came from a boy under three years old who had a stem cell transplant for SCID, so the T cells may come from the graft donor. Both conserved end residues are trimmed from each CDR3.

TRBV5-1	TRBJ2-1	ASSLATSGVSYNEQF
TRBV9	TRBJ1-5	ASSEKGVGNQPQH
TRBV20-1	TRBJ2-1	SAGGDRIYNEQF
TRBV12-3/TRBV12-4	TRBJ2-1	ASSHTSGSYNEQF
TRBV7-2	TRBJ2-3	ASSSHYLAGVPDTQY
TRBV18	TRBJ2-7	ASSPTQGAPYEQY
TRBV3-1	TRBJ2-5	ASSHLAGQETQY
TRBV12-3/TRBV12-4	TRBJ2-5	ASSGYRISNETQY
TRBV12-3/TRBV12-4	TRBJ1-4	ASRSLGGIYEKLF
TRBV12-3/TRBV12-4	TRBJ2-5	ASSLAPGRGETQY
TRBV2	TRBJ2-5	ASRAVLAPQETQY
TRBV18	TRBJ2-1	ASYFSGGSYNEQF
TRBV4-3	TRBJ2-1	ASSQVLLAHEQF
TRBV7-6	TRBJ2-5	ASSLDKETQY
TRBV20-1	TRBJ2-2	SARGLAGTGELF
TRBV12-5	TRBJ2-3	ASGPPPLAGTDTQY
TRBV2	TRBJ2-3	ASRAPGLRSTDTQY
TRBV5-1	TRBJ2-7	ASSLASHEQY
TRBV10-3	TRBJ2-5	AISEGPRQETQY
TRBV29-1	TRBJ2-1	SGKLVFAYNEQF
TRBV9	TRBJ2-1	ASSVGQLNEQF
TRBV20-1	TRBJ2-2	SAIVFANTGELF
TRBV6-5	TRBJ2-7	ASSIRDSDEQY
TRBV6-1	TRBJ2-1	ASSADRGNPNEQF
TRBV9	TRBJ2-1	ASSVPTGTPFSNEQF
TRBV5-1	TRBJ2-1	ASSSTPRSSGDNEQF
TRBV20-1	TRBJ2-4	SARDLVAKNIQY
TRBV5-1	TRBJ2-7	ASSLDGTTSYEQY
TRBV4-1	TRBJ2-7	ASSQDGEQY
TRBV12-3/TRBV12-4	TRBJ1-2	ASRADSVYGYT
TRBV29-1	TRBJ2-3	SVELGVGTDTQY
TRBV6-1	TRBJ2-1	ASRRTGKGNEQF
TRBV10-3	TRBJ2-1	AISESPPRAEQF
TRBV12-3/TRBV12-4	TRBJ1-1	ASLGVTEAF
TRBV5-1	TRBJ2-1	ASSSLVGGPYNEQF
TRBV20-1	TRBJ2-7	SAPVRSIYEQY
TRBV4-1	TRBJ2-7	ASSQGIVHHNPGEQY
TRBV7-2	TRBJ1-4	ASSGWTGVNEKLF
TRBV5-1	TRBJ1-3	ASSRTTQASSGNTIY
TRBV7-8	TRBJ2-3	ASSLVQQGSATDTQY
TRBV5-6	TRBJ2-5	ASSLVGVGQVQETQY
TRBV18	TRBJ2-7	ASSPPGPHGYEQY
TRBV24-1	TRBJ2-5	ATSETGSQETQY
TRBV20-1	TRBJ2-3	SARVAATSTDTQY
TRBV29-1	TRBJ2-1	SVEGFTSGGSSYNEQF
TRBV20-1	TRBJ2-7	SARTSGLLRGQY
TRBV4-2	TRBJ2-3	ASSQEAPTDTQY
TRBV7-9	TRBJ2-1	ASSWGTAYNEQF
TRBV29-1	TRBJ2-1	SVAPRRDDEQF
TRBV15	TRBJ2-7	ATGRGSLYEQY
TRBV20-1	TRBJ2-5	SAREASGGLQETQY